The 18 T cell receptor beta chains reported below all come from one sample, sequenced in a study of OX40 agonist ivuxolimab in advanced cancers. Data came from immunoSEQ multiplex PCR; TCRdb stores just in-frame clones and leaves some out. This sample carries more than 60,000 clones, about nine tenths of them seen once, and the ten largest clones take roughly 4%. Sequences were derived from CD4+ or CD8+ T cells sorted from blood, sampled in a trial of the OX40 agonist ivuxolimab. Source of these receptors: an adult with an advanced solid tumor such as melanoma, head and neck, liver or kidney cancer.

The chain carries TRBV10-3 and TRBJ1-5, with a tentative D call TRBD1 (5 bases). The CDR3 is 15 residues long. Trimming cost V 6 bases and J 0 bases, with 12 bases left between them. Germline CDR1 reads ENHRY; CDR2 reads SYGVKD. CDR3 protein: CAIRSTEDSNQPQHF. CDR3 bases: TGTGCCATCAGATCGACAGAAGATAGCAATCAGCCCCAGCATTTT.

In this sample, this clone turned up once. CDR3 sequence (DNA): TGCGCCAGCAGCCGTCAGACTAGCGGGCACCTCGATACGCAGTATTTT. Amino acid sequence: CASSRQTSGHLDTQYF. The chain employs TRBV5-1 and TRBJ2-3; 10 bases are shared with TRBD2. This CDR3 region has 16 residues. V shed 4 bases and J 6 bases; nucleotides not matched to a gene: 11. Germline CDR1 reads SGHRS; CDR2 reads YFSETQ.

The CDR3 loop reads CASRGTGAYNEQFF. CDR3 DNA: TGTGCCAGCAGGGGGACCGGGGCCTACAATGAGCAGTTCTTC. The chain employs TRBV6-1 and TRBJ2-1; D possibly uses TRBD1 or TRBD2 (5 bases each). The V end lost 6 bases, the J end lost 2 bases, and 11 bases lay between the germline ends. Germline values: CDR1 MNHNS, CDR2 SASEGT. CDR3 length: 14 amino acids.

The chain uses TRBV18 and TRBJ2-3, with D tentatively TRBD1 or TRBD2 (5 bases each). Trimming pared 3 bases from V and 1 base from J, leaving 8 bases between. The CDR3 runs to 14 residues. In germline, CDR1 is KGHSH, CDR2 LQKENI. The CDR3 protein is CASSPGPGTDTQYF. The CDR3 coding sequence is TGTGCCAGCTCACCGGGACCTGGCACAGATACGCAGTATTTT. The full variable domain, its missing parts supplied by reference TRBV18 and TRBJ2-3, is NAGVMQNPRHLVRRRGQEARLRCSPMKGHSHVYWYRQLPEEGLKFMVYLQKENIIDESGMPKERFSAEFPKEGPSILRIQQVVRGDSAAYFCASSPGPGTDTQYFGPGTRLTVL.

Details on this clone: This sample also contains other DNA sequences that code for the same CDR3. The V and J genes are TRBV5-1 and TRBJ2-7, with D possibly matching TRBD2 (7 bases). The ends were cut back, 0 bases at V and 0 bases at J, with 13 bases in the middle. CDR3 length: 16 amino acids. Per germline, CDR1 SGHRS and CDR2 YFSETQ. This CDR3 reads CASSLGYGGASYEQYF. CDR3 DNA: TGCGCCAGCAGCTTGGGGTATGGGGGGGCCTCCTACGAGCAGTACTTC. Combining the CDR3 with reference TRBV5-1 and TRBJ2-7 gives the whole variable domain KAGVTQTPRYLIKTRGQQVTLSCSPISGHRSVSWYQQTPGQGLQFLFEYFSETQRNKGNFPGRFSGRQFSNSRSEMNVSTLELGDSALYLCASSLGYGGASYEQYFGPGTRLTVT.

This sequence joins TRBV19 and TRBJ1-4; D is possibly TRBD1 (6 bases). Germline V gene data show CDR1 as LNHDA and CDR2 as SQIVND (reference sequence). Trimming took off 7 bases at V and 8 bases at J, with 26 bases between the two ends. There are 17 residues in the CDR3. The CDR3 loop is CASTLGRGAGLGEKLFF. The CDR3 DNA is TGTGCCAGTACCCTAGGTAGGGGGGCCGGCCTAGGCGAAAAACTGTTTTTT.

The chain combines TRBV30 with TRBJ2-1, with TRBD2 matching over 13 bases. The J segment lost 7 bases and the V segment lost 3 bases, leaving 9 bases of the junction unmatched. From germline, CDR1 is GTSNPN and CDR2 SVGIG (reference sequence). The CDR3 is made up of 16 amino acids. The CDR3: CAWRDRTSGSRNEQFF. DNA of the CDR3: TGTGCCTGGAGAGATCGGACTAGCGGGAGTCGTAATGAGCAGTTCTTC.

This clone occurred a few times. The CDR3 nucleotides read TGTGCCAGCAGCTTGCCAGGGAGCATGAACACTGAAGCTTTCTTT. Translation: CASSLPGSMNTEAFF. The chain employs TRBV5-4 and TRBJ1-1, with D maybe TRBD1 (5 bases). This CDR3 region has 15 residues. Germline-derived CDR1 and CDR2 are SGHNT and YYREEE (reference sequence). V lost 1 base, J lost 0 bases, and 10 bases lay in between.

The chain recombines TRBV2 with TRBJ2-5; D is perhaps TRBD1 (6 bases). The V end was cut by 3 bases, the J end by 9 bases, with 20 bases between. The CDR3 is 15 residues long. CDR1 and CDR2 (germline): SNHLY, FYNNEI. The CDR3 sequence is CASSDPGAGEGAQYF. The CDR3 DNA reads TGTGCCAGCAGTGACCCAGGGGCCGGTGAGGGGGCCCAGTACTTC.

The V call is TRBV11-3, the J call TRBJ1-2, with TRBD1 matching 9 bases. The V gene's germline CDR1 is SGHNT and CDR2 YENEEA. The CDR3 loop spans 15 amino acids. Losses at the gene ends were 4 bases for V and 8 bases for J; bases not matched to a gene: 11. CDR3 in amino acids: CASSSSTGGGMGYTF. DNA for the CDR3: TGTGCCAGCAGCTCCTCTACAGGGGGCGGGATGGGCTACACCTTC.

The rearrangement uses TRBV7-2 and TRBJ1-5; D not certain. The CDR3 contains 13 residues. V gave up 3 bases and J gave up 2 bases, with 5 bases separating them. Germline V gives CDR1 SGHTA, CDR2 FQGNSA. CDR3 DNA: TGTGCCAGCAGCTTCGAGGGCAATCAGCCCCAGCATTTT. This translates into CASSFEGNQPQHF.

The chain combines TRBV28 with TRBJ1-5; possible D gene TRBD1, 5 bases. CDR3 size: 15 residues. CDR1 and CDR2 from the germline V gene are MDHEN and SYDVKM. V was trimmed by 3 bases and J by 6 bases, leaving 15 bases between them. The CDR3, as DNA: TGTGCCAGCAGTTTCGGCAGGGCCGGGGGTCAGCCCCAGCATTTT. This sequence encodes CASSFGRAGGQPQHF.

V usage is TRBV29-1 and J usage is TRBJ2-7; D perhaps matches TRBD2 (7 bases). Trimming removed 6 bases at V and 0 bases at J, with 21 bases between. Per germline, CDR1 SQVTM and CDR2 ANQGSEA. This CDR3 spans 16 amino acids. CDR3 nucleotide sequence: TGCAGCGTGGGGGGAGGGAGACAGGAGAGCTCCTACGAGCAGTACTTC. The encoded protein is CSVGGGRQESSYEQYF.

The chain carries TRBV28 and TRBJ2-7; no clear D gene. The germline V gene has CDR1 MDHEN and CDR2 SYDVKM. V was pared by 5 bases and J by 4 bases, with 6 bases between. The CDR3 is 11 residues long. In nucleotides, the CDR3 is TGTGCCAGCAGTACATGGTACGAGCAGTACTTC. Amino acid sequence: CASSTWYEQYF. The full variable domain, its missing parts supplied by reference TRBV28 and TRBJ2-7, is DVKVTQSSRYLVKRTGEKVFLECVQDMDHENMFWYRQDPGLGLRLIYFSYDVKMKEKGDIPEGYSVSREKKERFSLILESASTNQTSMYLCASSTWYEQYFGPGTRLTVT.

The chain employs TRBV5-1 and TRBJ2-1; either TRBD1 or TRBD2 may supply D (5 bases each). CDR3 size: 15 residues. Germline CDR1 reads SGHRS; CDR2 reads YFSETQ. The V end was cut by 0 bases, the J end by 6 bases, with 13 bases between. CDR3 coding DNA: TGCGCCAGCAGCTTGGGACAGCCCGGAGGCAATGAGCAGTTCTTC. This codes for CASSLGQPGGNEQFF.

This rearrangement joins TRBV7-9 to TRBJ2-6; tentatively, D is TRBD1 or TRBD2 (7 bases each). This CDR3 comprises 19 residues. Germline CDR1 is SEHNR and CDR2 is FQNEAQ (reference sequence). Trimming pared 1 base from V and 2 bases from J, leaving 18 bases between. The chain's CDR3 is CASSLGLQGGGAGANVLTF. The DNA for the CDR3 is TGTGCCAGCAGCTTAGGCCTTCAGGGGGGAGGGGCTGGGGCCAACGTCCTGACTTTC.

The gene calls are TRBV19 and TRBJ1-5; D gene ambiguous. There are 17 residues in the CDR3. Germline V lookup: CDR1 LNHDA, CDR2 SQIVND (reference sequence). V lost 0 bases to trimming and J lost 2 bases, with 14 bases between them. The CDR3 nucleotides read TGTGCCAGTAGTATAGATGGACGCCAGGTCGGCAATCAGCCCCAGCATTTT. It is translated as CASSIDGRQVGNQPQHF.

CDR3 bases: TGTGCCAGCAGCCGGGTGGGAGAGAACACTGAAGCTTTCTTT. Translated, it gives CASSRVGENTEAFF. The chain links TRBV5-6 to TRBJ1-1; D ambiguous. The CDR3 length is 14 residues. CDR1 and CDR2 (germline): SGHDT, YYEEEE. V lost 4 bases and J 1 base, leaving 11 bases between the germline ends.